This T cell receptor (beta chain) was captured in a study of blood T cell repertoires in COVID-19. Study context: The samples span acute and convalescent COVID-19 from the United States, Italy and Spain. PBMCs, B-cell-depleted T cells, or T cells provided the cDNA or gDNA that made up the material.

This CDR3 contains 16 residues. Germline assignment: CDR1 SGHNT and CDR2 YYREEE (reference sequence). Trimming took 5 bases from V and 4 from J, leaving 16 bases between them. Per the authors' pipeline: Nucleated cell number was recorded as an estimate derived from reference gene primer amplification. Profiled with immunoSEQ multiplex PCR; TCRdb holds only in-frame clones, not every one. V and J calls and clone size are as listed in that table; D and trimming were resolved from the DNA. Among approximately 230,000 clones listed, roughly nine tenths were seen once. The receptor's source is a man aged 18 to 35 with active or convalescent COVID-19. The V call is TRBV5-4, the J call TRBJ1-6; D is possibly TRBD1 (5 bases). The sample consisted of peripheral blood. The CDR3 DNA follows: TGTGCCAGCAGTCCTGGGGAGGGGAGGTATAATTCACCCCTCCACTTT. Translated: CASSPGEGRYNSPLHF.